Presented here are 9 T cell receptor beta chains from one specimen sequenced in a study of shared clonotypes between healthy human individuals. Sequencing used immunoSEQ multiplex PCR; TCRdb keeps in-frame clones, though not all of them. This table holds a few million clones, 90% to 95% found once. Sequenced sample: naive CD4+ T cells from PBMCs. Noted subset: CD45RA+ positively selected. These TCRs come from a man between 18 and 35 years old in good health. Some clones in this sample may be carry-over from other donors' samples.

CDR3 nucleotides: TGTGCCAGCAGCTTAATGAGCTGGAACTACGAGCAGTACTTC. It codes for CASSLMSWNYEQYF. This chain uses TRBV7-2 with TRBJ2-7; D is uncertain. V shed 2 bases and J shed 3 bases, with 11 bases lying between them. Germline V lookup: CDR1 SGHTA, CDR2 FQGNSA. CDR3 length: 14 amino acids.

A single count supports this clone. This chain joins TRBV11-2 and TRBJ2-1; a possible D gene is TRBD2 (5 bases). This CDR3 comprises 13 residues. Between the trimmed V and J ends, which lost 2 bases and 10 bases, there was a span of 12 bases. Germline V gene sequence: CDR1 SGHAT, CDR2 FQNNGV. The chain's CDR3 is CASSLRRPGEQFF. The CDR3 DNA is TGTGCCAGCAGCTTACGGCGGCCGGGGGAGCAGTTCTTC.

The chain carries TRBV5-8 and TRBJ2-3; D remains ambiguous. The ends were cut back, 2 bases at V and 2 bases at J, with 12 bases in the middle. Germline V gene lookup returns CDR1 SGHTS and CDR2 YDEGEE. This CDR3 spans 15 amino acids. The DNA for the CDR3 is TGTGCCAGCAGCTTTTCTCGGTTTCCCACAGATACGCAGTATTTT. Its protein is CASSFSRFPTDTQYF.

With regard to this clone: The same CDR3 can be traced to other DNA sequences in this sample. V gene TRBV2 combines with J gene TRBJ2-3; no firm D call. Germline V gives CDR1 SNHLY, CDR2 FYNNEI. V dropped 3 bases and J dropped 6 bases, with 7 bases sitting between them. This CDR3 spans 12 amino acids. CDR3 DNA: TGTGCCAGCAGTGATTTGGCCGATACGCAGTATTTT. Translation: CASSDLADTQYF.

The DNA for the CDR3 is TGTGCAAGTCGCTTAAACGAGCGGGAGGGCCCACTCAGATACGAGCAGTACTTC. Amino acids: CASRLNEREGPLRYEQYF. This rearrangement joins TRBV12-2 to TRBJ2-7; the table gives TRBD2 as D, unverified against the DNA. TRBV12-2 is deemed a pseudogene. The CDR3 has 18 amino acids.

The chain combines TRBV7-8 with TRBJ2-1; unclear D gene. Germline CDR1 is SGHVS and CDR2 is FQNEAQ. The length of the CDR3 is 13 residues. Between the trimmed V and J ends, which lost 5 bases and 6 bases, there was a span of 11 bases. Here the CDR3 reads CASSPKISNEQFF. The CDR3 DNA sequence: TGTGCCAGCAGCCCCAAGATCTCCAATGAGCAGTTCTTC.

The chain uses TRBV30 and TRBJ2-3, with D perhaps TRBD2 (5 bases). Germline V gene sequence: CDR1 GTSNPN, CDR2 SVGIG (reference sequence). V lost 8 bases to trimming and J lost 1 base, with 10 bases between them. CDR3 size: 12 residues. CDR3 sequence reads: CARDVGTDTQYF. In DNA, the CDR3 is TGTGCCCGGGATGTTGGCACAGATACGCAGTATTTT.

The chain uses TRBV10-3 and TRBJ2-2; 9 bases map to TRBD2. CDR3 length equals 18 residues. V lost 0 bases and J lost 2; bases outside the gene matches: 7. Per germline, CDR1 ENHRY and CDR2 SYGVKD. CDR3 DNA sequence: TGTGCCATCAGTGAGTCGACGAGACTAGCGGCCAACACCGGGGAGCTGTTTTTT. Translation gives CAISESTRLAANTGELFF.

The chain has TRBV7-2 and TRBJ1-3; 7 nucleotides agree with TRBD1. The CDR3 runs to 15 residues. Germline V CDR1 and CDR2: SGHTA, FQGNSA. With 5 bases clipped from V and 2 bases from J, the junction kept 6 bases outside the gene matches. CDR3 sequence: CASSADREPGNTIYF. DNA of the CDR3: TGTGCCAGCAGCGCTGACAGGGAGCCTGGAAACACCATATATTTT.